Included here is one T cell receptor beta chain sequence, with context. Germline and junction disagree at one end, which may indicate a read error. Within the sample, other DNA sequences also encode this same CDR3. It was healthy bone marrow donors who served as donors. The PCR made use of 60 Vbeta and 13 Jbeta primers. Using immunoSEQ multiplex PCR, the repertoire was profiled, and TCRdb retains in-frame clones only, with some absent. The table records approximately 120,000 clones, about 80% of them present only once. These data come from a study of cytomegalovirus exposure and HLA in healthy donors. The CDR3 has 15 residues. The germline gives CDR1 SNHLY, CDR2 FYNNEI.

The sample comprised PBMCs. The origin of this receptor is a woman aged 45-65 years in good health and CMV-seropositive. The chain carries TRBV2 and TRBJ1-5; D call uncertain. CDR3 protein: CASSEPQDYNQPQHF. The CDR3 DNA is TGTGCCAGCAGTGAACCCCAGGATTACAATCAGCCTCAGCATTTT.